These 21 T cell receptor beta chains originate from one sample sequenced in a study of identical twins. TCRdb reprocessed the 5' RACE reads via MiXCR and lists one record per CDR3 protein. There are about 150,000 distinct CDR3 sequences in the sample; around 3.4% occur only once, and around 8.1% lies in the top ten. The sample was memory T cells sorted from blood. These receptors were taken from a man younger than 35 in good health.

This clonotype was counted ten times or more. The chain carries TRBV9 and TRBJ2-3; 8 bases agree with TRBD2. Germline CDR1 and CDR2: SGDLS and YYNGEE. The CDR3 runs to 16 residues. J gave up 1 base and V 0 bases, and 4 bases lay outside the gene matches. CDR3 protein: CASSVDGRGGTDTQYF. The CDR3 DNA reads TGTGCCAGCAGCGTAGACGGGAGGGGCGGCACAGATACGCAGTATTTT.

This clonotype was seen many times. Here the CDR3 reads CSAEQGSYEQYF. The CDR3 region has the DNA TGCAGTGCCGAACAGGGCTCCTACGAGCAGTACTTC. This sequence joins TRBV20-1 and TRBJ2-7, with D possibly matching TRBD1 (6 bases). The germline V gene encodes CDR1 DFQATT and CDR2 SNEGSKA (reference sequence). The CDR3 is made up of 12 amino acids. V gave up 6 bases and J gave up 0 bases, with 9 bases separating them.

Many counts were recorded for this clonotype. V usage is TRBV4-3 and J usage is TRBJ2-5; 11 bases match TRBD2. The CDR3 extends over 16 amino acids. The V gene's germline CDR1 is LGHNA and CDR2 YSLEER. V shed 0 bases and J 5 bases; nucleotides not matched to a gene: 5. The CDR3 DNA is TGCGCCAGCAGCCAAGATCTTAGCGGGAGGGGGGAGACCCAGTACTTC. Residues: CASSQDLSGRGETQYF.

This clonotype was seen ten or more times. The rearrangement links TRBV3-1 to TRBJ2-1; 11 bases match TRBD2. The CDR3 consists of 12 residues. Germline values: CDR1 LGHDT, CDR2 YNNKEL (reference sequence). Trimming removed 4 bases from V and 14 bases from J; junction bases left unmatched: 4. The CDR3 sequence is CASSPNSGREFF. Written as DNA, the CDR3 is TGTGCCAGCAGCCCAAATAGCGGGAGGGAGTTCTTC.

This clonotype was recorded many times. The chain carries TRBV6-1 and TRBJ2-5, with 10 bases matching TRBD2. Trimming cost V 1 base and J 1 base; bases outside gene matches: 6. The germline V gene has CDR1 MNHNS and CDR2 SASEGT. The CDR3 consists of 17 residues. The CDR3 is CASSEGLLAGTQETQYF. The DNA for the CDR3 is TGTGCCAGCAGTGAAGGTCTACTAGCGGGAACCCAAGAGACCCAGTACTTC.

This clonotype was counted ten times or more. The rearrangement links TRBV28 to TRBJ2-5; D unresolved. Germline V gene sequence: CDR1 MDHEN, CDR2 SYDVKM. CDR3 length: 11 residues. The V end lost 1 base, the J end lost 5 bases, and 2 bases lay between the germline ends. The CDR3 DNA is TGTGCCAGCAGTTTATTTGAGACCCAGTACTTC. Translating it yields CASSLFETQYF.

This clonotype was seen repeatedly, ten times or more. The chain uses TRBV7-9 and TRBJ1-5; TRBD1 might be the D (5 bases). Trimming left V 5 bases short and J 2 bases short, with 13 bases between. Germline CDR1 is SEHNR and CDR2 is FQNEAQ (reference sequence). The length of the CDR3 is 15 residues. CDR3 DNA: TGTGCCAGCAGCGCAGTAGCAGGGCGCAATCAGCCCCAGCATTTT. It specifies CASSAVAGRNQPQHF.

This clonotype occurred many times. V is TRBV12-5 and J is TRBJ2-7, with 8 bases fitting TRBD1. The CDR3 is 14 amino acids. From germline, CDR1 is LGHNT and CDR2 FRNRAP. V dropped 5 bases and J dropped 5; count of bases not matched to a gene: 8. Here the CDR3 DNA reads TGTGCTAGTGGTCCTGGACAGGGTATCGACGAGCAGTACTTC. The encoded protein is CASGPGQGIDEQYF.

This clonotype was recorded at least ten times. The chain couples TRBV27 to TRBJ2-7; perhaps D is TRBD1 or TRBD2 (6 bases each). Trimming took 3 bases from V and 1 from J, leaving 13 bases between them. CDR3 length: 15 amino acids. The germline gives CDR1 MNHEY, CDR2 SMNVEV (reference sequence). This CDR3 is CASSFSRGRSYEQYF. CDR3 DNA sequence: TGTGCCAGCAGTTTTTCCCGGGGGCGATCCTACGAGCAGTACTTC.

The V and J genes are TRBV10-3 and TRBJ1-4; D gene uncertain. The V and J ends lost 4 bases and 5 bases respectively, with 8 bases between them. Germline CDR1 and CDR2: ENHRY and SYGVKD. The CDR3 covers 13 residues. The CDR3 is CAISGRGNEKLFF. The CDR3 DNA follows: TGTGCCATCAGTGGTCGAGGGAATGAAAAACTGTTTTTT.

With regard to this clonotype: A much larger clone sits a single nucleotide away, making a read error possible. The chain combines TRBV12-3 or TRBV12-4 with TRBJ2-3; D is unresolved. Deletions cut 3 bases from V and 11 bases from J, with 12 bases between. This CDR3 has 12 residues. The DNA for the CDR3 is TGTGCCAGCAGTTTTGATCGTAAGGTGCAGTATTTT. This gives the protein CASSFDRKVQYF.

This clonotype showed up many times. V gene TRBV5-1 combines with J gene TRBJ2-7; the D is unclear. The CDR3 is 14 residues long. V dropped 0 bases and J dropped 1 base, with 8 bases sitting between them. Germline V gives CDR1 SGHRS, CDR2 YFSETQ. CDR3 loop: CASSLAPGSYEQYV. The CDR3 nucleotides are TGCGCCAGCAGCTTGGCTCCGGGTTCCTACGAGCAGTACGTC.

The table lists this clonotype with many counts. The V gene is TRBV6-5, the J gene TRBJ1-2, with D maybe TRBD1 (5 bases). The germline V and J ends were trimmed by 6 bases and 6 bases, with 8 bases remaining between them. CDR1 and CDR2 (germline): MNHEY, SVGAGI. This CDR3 has 11 amino acids. The CDR3 coding sequence is TGTGCCAGCAGGGCGGGGGATGGCTACACCTTC. Protein sequence: CASRAGDGYTF.

This clonotype was detected many times. The chain recombines TRBV5-6 with TRBJ2-1; no clear D gene. The germline V gene has CDR1 SGHDT and CDR2 YYEEEE. Trimming shortened V by 5 bases and J by 8 bases, and 20 bases separated the two germline ends. The CDR3 extends over 15 amino acids. The CDR3 coding sequence is TGTGCCAGCAGTCCGGAGCCAAGCCCGAGCCATGAGCAGTTCTTC. Its protein product is CASSPEPSPSHEQFF. The full variable domain, with the rest looked up from reference TRBV5-6 and TRBJ2-1, is DAGVTQSPTHLIKTRGQQVTLRCSPKSGHDTVSWYQQALGQGPQFIFQYYEEEERQRGNFPDRFSGHQFPNYSSELNVNALLLGDSALYLCASSPEPSPSHEQFFGPGTRLTVL.

This clonotype appeared many times. This sequence joins TRBV27 and TRBJ1-2; unclear D gene. There are 13 residues in the CDR3. V lost 5 bases, J lost 2 bases, and 9 bases lay in between. The germline CDR1 and CDR2 sequences are MNHEY and SMNVEV (reference sequence). CDR3 in amino acids: CASSPKQNYGYTF. The CDR3 bases are TGTGCCAGCAGTCCAAAGCAGAACTATGGCTACACCTTC.

As to this clonotype: A much larger clone sits a single nucleotide away, making a read error possible. This CDR3 is missing its conserved last phenylalanine or tryptophan, likely due to a read error. V gene TRBV2 combines with J gene TRBJ1-5; no firm D call. V lost 4 bases and J 9 bases, leaving 7 bases between the germline ends. There are 11 residues in the CDR3. CDR1 is SNHLY, CDR2 FYNNEI, per germline. CDR3 sequence (DNA): TGTGCCAGCAGTGCCTCCTCGCCCCAGCATGTT. Protein: CASSASSPQHV.

This clonotype has at least ten counts. V usage is TRBV3-1 and J usage is TRBJ1-1; D remains unclear. The CDR3 is made up of 12 amino acids. V lost 6 bases and J 7 bases, leaving 12 bases between the germline ends. Germline lookup yields CDR1 LGHDT and CDR2 YNNKEL (reference sequence). The CDR3 is CASRPSTGEAFF. The CDR3 nucleotides are TGTGCCAGCAGGCCAAGCACGGGTGAAGCTTTCTTT. Combining the CDR3 with reference TRBV3-1 and TRBJ1-1 gives the whole variable domain DTAVSQTPKYLVTQMGNDKSIKCEQNLGHDTMYWYKQDSKKFLKIMFSYNNKELIINETVPNRFSPKSPDKAHLNLHINSLELGDSAVYFCASRPSTGEAFFGQGTRLTVV.

The table lists this clonotype with many counts. The chain is built from TRBV2 and TRBJ2-7; 7 bases map to TRBD1. CDR3 length: 14 amino acids. The germline V gene encodes CDR1 SNHLY and CDR2 FYNNEI. The junction had 10 bases not matched to a gene; V was cut back by 5 bases and J by 6 bases. CDR3 in amino acids: CASSPTTGRVEQYF. CDR3 DNA sequence: TGTGCCAGCAGTCCAACGACAGGGCGGGTCGAGCAGTACTTC. Together with reference TRBV2 and TRBJ2-7, the CDR3 gives the full variable domain: EPEVTQTPSHQVTQMGQEVILRCVPISNHLYFYWYRQILGQKVEFLVSFYNNEISEKSEIFDDQFSVERPDGSNFTLKIRSTKLEDSAMYFCASSPTTGRVEQYFGPGTRLTVT.

The rearrangement uses TRBV27 and TRBJ1-6; D is ambiguous. In germline, CDR1 is MNHEY, CDR2 SMNVEV (reference sequence). The CDR3 totals 12 residues. The V end was cut by 1 base, the J end by 10 bases, with 5 bases between. The CDR3 reads CASSLLGSPLHF. In DNA form, the CDR3 reads TGTGCCAGCAGTTTATTGGGGTCACCCCTCCACTTT.

This clonotype was counted ten times or more. The chain employs TRBV20-1 and TRBJ1-2; perhaps TRBD1 as D (5 bases). The CDR3 covers 16 residues. V was trimmed by 2 bases and J by 0 bases, leaving 16 bases between them. CDR1 is DFQATT, CDR2 SNEGSKA, per germline (reference sequence). Written as DNA, the CDR3 is TGCAGTGCTAGACCCCCAACAGGAGACTCTAACTATGGCTACACCTTC. This translates into CSARPPTGDSNYGYTF.

This clonotype was recorded at least ten times. The CDR3 DNA sequence: TGTGCCAGCAGCTTGTCCAAGGGGTTCACCGGGGAGCTGTTTTTT. Residues: CASSLSKGFTGELFF. This chain joins TRBV5-6 and TRBJ2-2; tentative D call: TRBD1 (5 bases). Germline assignment: CDR1 SGHDT and CDR2 YYEEEE. With 1 base removed from V and 4 bases from J, the gap between germline ends came to 11 bases. CDR3 size: 15 residues.